What follows are 30 T cell receptor beta chains derived from one specimen sequenced in a study of T cell repertoires in breast cancer. Unpaired genes were suppressed by blocking oligonucleotides during a second nested PCR. One entry per CDR3 protein results from TCRdb running MiXCR on the emulsion pairing reads. This table holds about 40,000 distinct CDR3 sequences, under 50% found once. An expanded emulsion RT-PCR with primers for all TCR V genes paired CD8+ T cell chains. Material for sequencing was CD8+ T cells. These receptors were collected from a pool of human donors with breast cancer or a healthy control (not recorded which).

As for this clonotype: A much larger clone differs by one base, so this may be a read error. The V gene is TRBV27, the J gene TRBJ2-1, with a tentative D call TRBD1 (5 bases). CDR3 length equals 13 residues. From germline, CDR1 is MNHEY and CDR2 SMNVEV (reference sequence). CDR3 residues: CASSLQGENEQSF. CDR3 coding DNA: TGTGCCAGCAGTTTGCAGGGCGAGAATGAGCAGTCCTTC.

This clonotype was observed many times. The V and J genes are TRBV7-9 and TRBJ1-2, with a tentative D call TRBD1 (6 bases). V gave up 4 bases and J gave up 7 bases, with 13 bases separating them. Germline V gene lookup returns CDR1 SEHNR and CDR2 FQNEAQ (reference sequence). This CDR3 comprises 13 residues. The CDR3 coding sequence is TGTGCCAGCAGCTCCACAGGGTTTGCTGGCTACACCTTC. Encoded protein: CASSSTGFAGYTF.

The chain recombines TRBV29-1 with TRBJ2-1; possible D gene TRBD1, 6 bases. V was cut by 7 bases and J by 12 bases, with 16 bases left in between. Germline lookup yields CDR1 SQVTM and CDR2 ANQGSEA. The length of the CDR3 is 11 residues. CDR3 in DNA: TGCAGCGGTGGGGGCCAGGGTGGGCAGTTCTTC. This translates into CSGGGQGGQFF.

The sample holds a few counts of this clonotype. The rearrangement uses TRBV10-3 and TRBJ1-5, with 8 bases lining up with TRBD1. Losses at the gene ends were 4 bases for V and 6 bases for J; bases not matched to a gene: 5. The length of the CDR3 is 14 residues. Germline CDR1 and CDR2: ENHRY and SYGVKD. The DNA of the CDR3 is TGTGCCATCAGTGGGCAGGGGGCAGGTCAGCCCCAGCATTTT. This codes for CAISGQGAGQPQHF.

About this clonotype: The junction and the germline gene differ at one end; a read error may be behind it. CDR3 bases: TGTGCCCGCAGGGGTCCCAGCGGAAACACTGAAGCTTTCTTT. Protein product: CARRGPSGNTEAFF. This chain uses TRBV6-1 with TRBJ1-1; a weak D match, TRBD1 (6 bases). This CDR3 is built from 14 residues. From germline, CDR1 is MNHNS and CDR2 SASEGT.

This clonotype was picked up many times. The chain is built from TRBV28 and TRBJ1-2; tentative D call: TRBD1 (6 bases). CDR1 MDHEN and CDR2 SYDVKM come from the germline V gene. V dropped 9 bases and J dropped 1 base, with 15 bases sitting between them. The CDR3 is 14 amino acids. This CDR3 reads CASTRQAFNYGYTF. Here the CDR3 DNA reads TGTGCCAGTACACGACAGGCGTTTAACTATGGCTACACCTTC.

The chain uses TRBV7-9 and TRBJ1-2; D is ambiguous. There are 15 residues in the CDR3. CDR1 is SEHNR, CDR2 FQNEAQ, per germline (reference sequence). Trimming pared 0 bases from V and 6 bases from J, leaving 14 bases between. Here the CDR3 reads CASSLARALTNGYTF. Here the CDR3 DNA reads TGTGCCAGCAGCTTAGCCCGGGCCCTAACTAATGGCTACACCTTC.

This clonotype came up a few times. In DNA form, the CDR3 reads TGTGCCAGCAGAGGGGCGGGAGTGTTCCACGAGCAGTACTTC. Translating it yields CASRGAGVFHEQYF. This chain uses TRBV7-2 with TRBJ2-7, with 7 bases that match TRBD2. The germline CDR1 and CDR2 sequences are SGHTA and FQGNSA. The CDR3 spans 14 residues. Unmatched junction bases numbered 10, after V lost 6 bases and J lost 5 bases.

This chain joins TRBV4-2 and TRBJ1-5, with 7 bases matching TRBD1. The CDR3 extends over 15 amino acids. J gave up 6 bases and V 1 base, and 6 bases lay outside the gene matches. CDR1 is LGHNA, CDR2 YNFKEQ, per germline. CDR3 DNA: TGTGCCAGCAGCCAAGGAGGGACAGCTCTTCAGCCCCAGCATTTT. This gives the protein CASSQGGTALQPQHF.

The rearrangement links TRBV19 to TRBJ2-7; 10 nucleotides agree with TRBD2. Germline CDR1 LNHDA, CDR2 SQIVND (reference sequence). This CDR3 comprises 15 residues. With V trimmed by 2 bases and J by 4 bases, 5 bases remained unmatched. In DNA form, the CDR3 reads TGTGCCAGTAGTATACAGCGGGAGGGCCGGTACGAGCAGTACTTC. This translates into CASSIQREGRYEQYF. The complete variable domain, with remaining parts taken from reference TRBV19 and TRBJ2-7, reads DGGITQSPKYLFRKEGQNVTLSCEQNLNHDAMYWYRQDPGQGLRLIYYSQIVNDFQKGDIAEGYSVSREKKESFPLTVTSAQKNPTAFYLCASSIQREGRYEQYFGPGTRLTVT.

This clonotype was seen a few times. The chain joins TRBV28 to TRBJ2-5; 7 nucleotides match TRBD1. Germline-derived CDR1 and CDR2 are MDHEN and SYDVKM. J lost 1 base, V lost 6 bases, and 8 bases had no gene match. This CDR3 contains 15 residues. The CDR3 is CASSPPRDSQETQYF. The CDR3 region has the DNA TGTGCCAGCAGCCCCCCCCGGGACAGCCAAGAGACCCAGTACTTC.

This clonotype was seen a handful of times. The chain links TRBV11-2 to TRBJ1-3; perhaps TRBD1 as D (5 bases). The V and J ends lost 6 bases and 4 bases respectively, with 16 bases between them. The CDR3 sequence is 15 residues long. Germline CDR1 and CDR2: SGHAT and FQNNGV. As DNA, the CDR3 is TGTGCCAGCAGGGGACCAGCCTCCGAAGGAAACACCATATATTTT. Its translation: CASRGPASEGNTIYF.

This clonotype was seen a few times. V is TRBV29-1 and J is TRBJ2-5; the D gene is possibly TRBD1 (6 bases). V was trimmed by 6 bases and J by 1 base, leaving 15 bases between them. The CDR3 totals 14 residues. Per germline, CDR1 SQVTM and CDR2 ANQGSEA. DNA of the CDR3: TGCAGCGTAAACCTGATGGACAGCCAAGAGACCCAGTACTTC. Protein sequence: CSVNLMDSQETQYF.

The genes are TRBV15 and TRBJ1-1, with 7 bases that match TRBD1. Germline V CDR1 and CDR2: LNHNV, YYDKDF (reference sequence). The V and J ends lost 8 bases and 1 base, in that order; junction bases with no gene match: 7. The CDR3 sequence is 14 residues long. The CDR3, as DNA: TGTGCCACCTTCAATCAGGGGGGGAACACTGAAGCTTTCTTT. Translation: CATFNQGGNTEAFF.

This clonotype was observed a few times. The V gene is TRBV7-9, the J gene TRBJ1-1; no clear D gene. CDR3 size: 12 residues. V gave up 3 bases and J gave up 4 bases, with 6 bases separating them. The germline CDR1 and CDR2 sequences are SEHNR and FQNEAQ (reference sequence). The CDR3 here is CASSFLGTEAFF. DNA for the CDR3: TGTGCCAGCAGCTTCCTGGGCACTGAAGCTTTCTTT.

The chain employs TRBV12-3 or TRBV12-4 and TRBJ2-3; D is ambiguous. CDR3 length: 16 amino acids. Trimming left V 4 bases short and J 0 bases short, with 14 bases between. Written as DNA, the CDR3 is TGTGCCAGCAGTTCGAGACTGATACAAAGCACAGATACGCAGTATTTT. Encoded protein: CASSSRLIQSTDTQYF.

The CDR3 sequence is CSASSPQGYEQYF. The CDR3 DNA follows: TGCAGTGCTAGCAGCCCACAGGGTTACGAGCAGTACTTC. The chain recombines TRBV20-1 with TRBJ2-7, with D possibly TRBD1 on 6 matching bases. This CDR3 is built from 13 residues. Germline V gene sequence: CDR1 DFQATT, CDR2 SNEGSKA (reference sequence). V lost 3 bases and J 4 bases, leaving 13 bases between the germline ends.

Worth noting for this clonotype: One end of the junction is discordant with germline, which a read error may explain. This rearrangement joins TRBV7-3 to TRBJ2-7; no clear D. Germline V gene data show CDR1 as SGHTA and CDR2 as FQGTGA. This CDR3 region has 11 residues. Here the CDR3 DNA reads TGTGCCAGCAGCTTCCCCTACGCGCAGTACTTC. It yields the protein CASSFPYAQYF.

The chain links TRBV7-2 to TRBJ2-1; D is unclear. The CDR3 length is 12 residues. CDR1 and CDR2 (germline): SGHTA, FQGNSA. The V gene lost 6 bases and the J gene lost 8 bases, with 11 bases spanning the gap. The CDR3 region has the DNA TGTGCCAGCAGTCGTACCTCCGATGAGCAGTTCTTC. Protein: CASSRTSDEQFF.

Worth noting for this clonotype: This may be a read error, as it is one base from a much larger clone. This chain uses TRBV7-9 with TRBJ2-4; no reliable D call. CDR3 length equals 12 residues. Germline V CDR1 and CDR2: SEHNR, FQNEAQ (reference sequence). The CDR3 region has the DNA TGTGCCAGCAGCTTTCATGAAAACATTCAGCACTTC. It encodes CASSFHENIQHF.

This rearrangement joins TRBV9 to TRBJ1-4, with D perhaps TRBD1 (5 bases). The germline V gene has CDR1 SGDLS and CDR2 YYNGEE. This CDR3 has 15 residues. The V end lost 1 base, the J end lost 6 bases, and 13 bases lay between the germline ends. The CDR3 DNA reads as TGTGCCAGCAGCGTAATGGCAGGGCGAGATGAAAAACTGTTTTTT. This codes for CASSVMAGRDEKLFF.

This clonotype was seen a few times. The chain is built from TRBV7-8 and TRBJ1-2; D ambiguous. The ends were cut back, 1 base at V and 3 bases at J, with 15 bases in the middle. Germline CDR1 reads SGHVS; CDR2 reads FQNEAQ. The CDR3 has 16 amino acids. The CDR3 region has the DNA TGTGCCAGCAGCTTAGGCTGGGCAGAATCTTACTATGGCTACACCTTC. Encoded protein: CASSLGWAESYYGYTF.

Of note for this clonotype: A read error may be the cause here, since a much bigger clone is one base away. The V and J genes are TRBV4-1 and TRBJ1-2; D gene uncertain. Looked up from germline, CDR1 is MGHRA and CDR2 is YSYEKL. CDR3 length equals 14 residues. Trimming shortened V by 7 bases and J by 8 bases, and 20 bases separated the two germline ends. The CDR3 protein is CASTILYRVSGYTF. Here the CDR3 DNA reads TGCGCCAGCACCATACTTTATAGGGTTTCAGGCTACACCTTC.

The rearrangement links TRBV7-2 to TRBJ1-3; TRBD1 is a possible D gene (5 bases). Germline V gene sequence: CDR1 SGHTA, CDR2 FQGNSA. This CDR3 region has 15 residues. V dropped 5 bases and J dropped 0 bases, with 11 bases sitting between them. Written as DNA, the CDR3 is TGTGCCAGCAGCCGAGACGGGACCTCTGGAAACACCATATATTTT. Translation: CASSRDGTSGNTIYF.

In its sample, this clonotype was seen a few times. The chain is built from TRBV20-1 and TRBJ2-1; unclear D gene. Germline CDR1 and CDR2: DFQATT and SNEGSKA (reference sequence). The CDR3 covers 14 residues. The V end was cut by 3 bases, the J end by 0 bases, with 9 bases between. Here the CDR3 DNA reads TGCAGTGCTAGGCCCCTCGCCTCCTACAATGAGCAGTTCTTC. Translated: CSARPLASYNEQFF.

In regard to this clonotype: At one end the junction does not follow the germline gene, possibly because of a read error. The chain carries TRBV12-3 or TRBV12-4 and TRBJ1-6, with no clear D. The CDR3 totals 12 residues. This CDR3 reads CASSFEGSPLHF. Here the CDR3 DNA reads TGTGCTAGCAGTTTCGAGGGATCACCCCTCCACTTT.

There are many counts of this clonotype. The chain carries TRBV6-2 or TRBV6-3 and TRBJ1-6, with 8 bases identical to TRBD1. This CDR3 has 16 residues. Germline CDR1 reads MNHEY; CDR2 reads SVGEGT. Germline trimming cut 0 bases from V and 5 bases from J; bases unmatched to any gene: 3. CDR3 loop: CASSYSRTGNNSPLHF. The CDR3 DNA follows: TGTGCCAGCAGTTACTCGAGGACAGGGAATAATTCACCCCTCCACTTT.

This clonotype was seen a few times. The V and J genes are TRBV19 and TRBJ1-6; D not resolved. The V end lost 5 bases, the J end lost 9 bases, and 11 bases lay between the germline ends. Germline CDR1 is LNHDA and CDR2 is SQIVND (reference sequence). This CDR3 region has 13 residues. CDR3 region: CASSVNLGSPLHF. For the CDR3, the DNA is TGTGCCAGTAGTGTGAACCTCGGTTCACCCCTCCACTTT.

The chain couples TRBV20-1 to TRBJ1-1; the match to TRBD1 covers 10 bases. J was trimmed by 4 bases and V by 3 bases; bases with no gene match: 14. Germline V gene sequence: CDR1 DFQATT, CDR2 SNEGSKA (reference sequence). The CDR3 loop spans 17 amino acids. The CDR3 bases are TGCAGTGCTAGTAGCGGGACAGGGGTGCAAGTAGGCACTGAAGCTTTCTTT. Residues: CSASSGTGVQVGTEAFF.

The rearrangement uses TRBV18 and TRBJ2-1; the D is unclear. Germline loops: CDR1 KGHSH, CDR2 LQKENI. CDR3 size: 13 residues. The V gene lost 6 bases and the J gene lost 15 bases, with 21 bases spanning the gap. The CDR3 region has the DNA TGTGCCAGCTCCGCAACTATACTGGATCCCTCGTTCTTC. This sequence encodes CASSATILDPSFF.